These 9 T cell receptor beta chains originate from one sample sequenced in a study of human T cells and chemical hapten exposure. As to time point: pre-sensitization, week 0. Treatment given: therapeutic diphenylcyclopropenone sensitization with weekly scalp DPC. Each CDR3 protein gets one entry after TCRdb re-called the RACE reads with MiXCR. The table has 300,000 to 450,000 distinct CDR3 sequences, more than 4.5% seen once. The source material was whole blood, sampled in connection with sensitization to the hapten diphenylcyclopropenone (DPC). These receptors were collected from a woman between 45 and 60 years old with alopecia areata. Some clones in this sample may be carry-over from other donors' samples.

The chain employs TRBV6-2 or TRBV6-3 and TRBJ1-5, with 10 bases fitting TRBD1. Germline V lookup: CDR1 MNHEY, CDR2 SVGEGT. The CDR3 has 16 residues. Trimming cost V 5 bases and J 2 bases; bases outside gene matches: 6. CDR3 coding DNA: TGTGCCAGCAGTCCGACAGGGGGCTCGGGCAATCAGCCCCAGCATTTT. Protein sequence: CASSPTGGSGNQPQHF.

The sample holds a few counts of this clonotype. This chain joins TRBV15 and TRBJ1-3; 12 nucleotides line up with TRBD1. Germline V gene data show CDR1 as LNHNV and CDR2 as YYDKDF (reference sequence). The CDR3 extends over 17 amino acids. V lost 1 base and J lost 4; bases outside the gene matches: 5. The DNA of the CDR3 is TGTGCCACCAGCAGAGTGGGGGACAGGGGGCGAGGAAACACCATATATTTT. Amino acids: CATSRVGDRGRGNTIYF. Variable domain in full (rest from reference TRBV15 and TRBJ1-3): DAMVIQNPRYQVTQFGKPVTLSCSQTLNHNVMYWYQQKSSQAPKLLFHYYDKDFNNEADTPDNFQSRRPNTSFCFLDIRSPGLGDTAMYLCATSRVGDRGRGNTIYFGEGSWLTVV.

This clonotype was seen a few times. This may be a read error, as it is one base from a much larger clone. This chain uses TRBV18 with TRBJ2-3; 13 nucleotides agree with TRBD2. This CDR3 is built from 17 residues. The germline CDR1 and CDR2 sequences are KGHSH and LQKENI. V shed 3 bases and J 4 bases; nucleotides not matched to a gene: 7. The CDR3 coding sequence is TGTGCCAGCTCACCCGGACTAGCGGGAGTAATCGCAGATACGCAGTATTTT. Translating it yields CASSPGLAGVIADTQYF. The whole variable domain, filled in from reference TRBV18 and TRBJ2-3, reads NAGVMQNPRHLVRRRGQEARLRCSPMKGHSHVYWYRQLPEEGLKFMVYLQKENIIDESGMPKERFSAEFPKEGPSILRIQQVVRGDSAAYFCASSPGLAGVIADTQYFGPGTRLTVL.

The chain carries TRBV28 and TRBJ2-7, with TRBD2 matching 7 bases. Germline lookup yields CDR1 MDHEN and CDR2 SYDVKM. The trim removed 3 bases at V and 0 bases at J, leaving 5 bases unmatched. There are 15 residues in the CDR3. In nucleotides, the CDR3 is TGTGCCAGCAGTTTCCTAGCGGAGGCCTCCTACGAGCAGTACTTC. It specifies CASSFLAEASYEQYF. The whole variable domain, remainder taken from reference TRBV28 and TRBJ2-7, is DVKVTQSSRYLVKRTGEKVFLECVQDMDHENMFWYRQDPGLGLRLIYFSYDVKMKEKGDIPEGYSVSREKKERFSLILESASTNQTSMYLCASSFLAEASYEQYFGPGTRLTVT.

This clonotype showed up just a few times. V and J are TRBV5-4 and TRBJ2-7; 7 nucleotides agree with TRBD1. The CDR3 consists of 13 residues. The germline CDR1 and CDR2 sequences are SGHNT and YYREEE (reference sequence). V lost 4 bases, J lost 1 base, and 2 bases stayed unmatched. The CDR3 DNA sequence: TGTGCCAGCAGCCAGACAGGGTCCTACGAGCAGTACTTC. Encoded protein: CASSQTGSYEQYF.

This chain links TRBV20-1 with TRBJ2-1, with D unclear. The length of the CDR3 is 15 residues. CDR1 and CDR2 (germline): DFQATT, SNEGSKA (reference sequence). The germline V and J ends were trimmed by 5 bases and 2 bases, with 16 bases remaining between them. CDR3 amino acids: CSAPWPEKAYNEQFF. The CDR3 DNA is TGCAGTGCTCCCTGGCCGGAAAAGGCCTACAATGAGCAGTTCTTC.

This clonotype has a count of ten or more. V and J are TRBV20-1 and TRBJ2-7, with D maybe TRBD1 (6 bases). Trimming pared 4 bases from V and 0 bases from J, leaving 13 bases between. This CDR3 region has 14 residues. CDR1 DFQATT and CDR2 SNEGSKA come from the germline V gene (reference sequence). The CDR3, as DNA: TGCAGTGCTACCGGACAGCAGAGCTCCTACGAGCAGTACTTC. It encodes CSATGQQSSYEQYF.

This clonotype was picked up many times. The chain links TRBV4-3 to TRBJ2-1; D may match TRBD1 or TRBD2 (6 bases each). This CDR3 is 16 amino acids long. Germline V CDR1 and CDR2: LGHNA, YSLEER. V lost 1 base and J lost 8, with 18 bases in between. CDR3 in amino acids: CASSQGRRGLGDEQFF. As DNA, the CDR3 is TGCGCCAGCAGCCAAGGGAGACGGGGGCTTGGGGATGAGCAGTTCTTC.

This clonotype was counted ten times or more. CDR3 in DNA: TGTGCCAGCAGCGGAAATGTAGCGACCCAAGAGACCCAGTACTTC. Its protein product is CASSGNVATQETQYF. The genes are TRBV5-5 and TRBJ2-5, with D possibly matching TRBD2 (5 bases). This CDR3 region has 15 residues. Trimming shortened V by 4 bases and J by 1 base, and 14 bases separated the two germline ends. Germline values: CDR1 SGHKS, CDR2 YYEKEE (reference sequence). Full variable domain (rest looked up from reference TRBV5-5 and TRBJ2-5): DAGVTQSPTHLIKTRGQQVTLRCSPISGHKSVSWYQQVLGQGPQFIFQYYEKEERGRGNFPDRFSARQFPNYSSELNVNALLLGDSALYLCASSGNVATQETQYFGPGTRLLVL.